This passage covers 26 T cell receptor beta chains from one sample sequenced in a study of T-cell memory formation after mild COVID-19. TCRdb re-called the 5' RACE reads through MiXCR, storing one row per CDR3 protein. The data contain fewer than 650,000 distinct CDR3 sequences, roughly 22% of them singletons. Source material: PBMCs or a T cell subset sorted from them (not recorded which). These receptors were collected from an adult woman who had mild COVID-19 (a few samples of this study predate the infection). Cell type and time point are not known.

The rearrangement joins TRBV5-1 to TRBJ2-5; D unclear. This CDR3 has 15 residues. Trimming stripped 1 base from V and 4 bases from J, with 14 bases between. The germline V gene has CDR1 SGHRS and CDR2 YFSETQ. The chain's CDR3 is CASSLYTADGETQYF. The CDR3 coding sequence is TGCGCCAGCAGCTTGTACACAGCCGATGGAGAGACCCAGTACTTC.

This clonotype has only a few counts. The chain has TRBV5-1 and TRBJ2-7; D tentatively reads TRBD1 or TRBD2 (6 bases each). Trimming removed 1 base from V and 4 bases from J, with 12 bases in between. The V gene's germline CDR1 is SGHRS and CDR2 YFSETQ. The CDR3 covers 14 residues. The CDR3 DNA follows: TGCGCCAGCAGCTTGACGGGGGCGGAGTACGAGCAGTACTTC. Encoded protein: CASSLTGAEYEQYF.

This clonotype turned up a few times. This sequence joins TRBV29-1 and TRBJ1-2, with D unresolved. From germline, CDR1 is SQVTM and CDR2 ANQGSEA. V gave up 1 base and J gave up 8 bases, with 8 bases separating them. The CDR3 has 11 residues. The CDR3 here is CSVEAGWGYTF. CDR3 bases: TGCAGCGTTGAAGCGGGATGGGGCTACACCTTC.

The V gene is TRBV20-1, the J gene TRBJ1-1, with 9 bases aligning to TRBD1. Germline V gives CDR1 DFQATT, CDR2 SNEGSKA (reference sequence). After removal of 5 bases from V and 4 bases from J, the junction contained 8 bases not matched to a gene. The CDR3 totals 14 residues. The CDR3: CSAGTGHLFTEAFF. The CDR3 DNA follows: TGCAGTGCTGGGACAGGGCATCTTTTCACTGAAGCTTTCTTT.

The chain carries TRBV18 and TRBJ2-1; tentative D call: TRBD2 (6 bases). Germline loops: CDR1 KGHSH, CDR2 LQKENI. Trimming removed 1 base at V and 7 bases at J, with 14 bases between. The CDR3 is 15 amino acids. Written as DNA, the CDR3 is TGTGCCAGCTCACCACGGTCGGGGGTAGGTAATGAGCAGTTCTTC. Amino acids: CASSPRSGVGNEQFF.

This clonotype was counted ten times or more. V is TRBV19 and J is TRBJ1-2, with D possibly being TRBD1 (6 bases). Germline CDR1 reads LNHDA; CDR2 reads SQIVND (reference sequence). The CDR3 spans 14 residues. V lost 6 bases and J 1 base, leaving 12 bases between the germline ends. CDR3 sequence reads: CASRMDSVNYGYTF. The CDR3 nucleotides are TGTGCCAGTAGGATGGACAGTGTTAACTATGGCTACACCTTC. Drawing the rest from reference TRBV19 and TRBJ1-2, the complete variable domain is DGGITQSPKYLFRKEGQNVTLSCEQNLNHDAMYWYRQDPGQGLRLIYYSQIVNDFQKGDIAEGYSVSREKKESFPLTVTSAQKNPTAFYLCASRMDSVNYGYTFGSGTRLTVV.

This chain connects TRBV6-2 or TRBV6-3 to TRBJ2-1, with 13 positions matching TRBD2. CDR3 length: 16 residues. Looked up from germline, CDR1 is MNHEY and CDR2 is SVGEGT. The junction had 10 bases not matched to a gene; V was cut back by 5 bases and J by 9 bases. CDR3 DNA: TGTGCCAGCAGTCAGACTAGCGGGGGGCCGTACGGTGAGCAGTTCTTC. This gives the protein CASSQTSGGPYGEQFF.

A few counts support this clonotype. The CDR3 nucleotides read TGCGCCAGCATCGCCGTCCTCGAGCAGTACTTC. Its protein is CASIAVLEQYF. The chain couples TRBV5-1 to TRBJ2-7; D gene ambiguous. Trimming removed 6 bases at V and 6 bases at J, with 10 bases between. The CDR3 runs 11 residues. Germline-derived CDR1 and CDR2 are SGHRS and YFSETQ.

V usage is TRBV20-1 and J usage is TRBJ2-5, with D tentatively TRBD2 (6 bases). Looked up from germline, CDR1 is DFQATT and CDR2 is SNEGSKA (reference sequence). Trimming removed 1 base at V and 5 bases at J, with 11 bases between. This CDR3 is 13 amino acids long. The CDR3 spells CSARAGVVETQYF. The CDR3 DNA follows: TGCAGTGCTAGAGCGGGAGTTGTGGAGACCCAGTACTTC.

This clonotype was counted only a few times. This chain connects TRBV20-1 to TRBJ1-6, with TRBD1 identical over 9 bases. Germline V lookup: CDR1 DFQATT, CDR2 SNEGSKA (reference sequence). The CDR3 is 15 residues long. The V and J ends lost 6 bases and 9 bases, in that order; junction bases with no gene match: 12. CDR3 DNA sequence: TGCAGTGCCGTGAAACAGGGGGCTGGAGGTTCACCCCTCCACTTT. Translated: CSAVKQGAGGSPLHF.

V gene TRBV20-1 combines with J gene TRBJ2-5; D call uncertain. The CDR3 covers 14 residues. Trimming left V 3 bases short and J 3 bases short, with 14 bases between. Germline CDR1 and CDR2: DFQATT and SNEGSKA (reference sequence). The CDR3 protein is CSASVPEIKETQYF. Here the CDR3 DNA reads TGCAGTGCTAGTGTCCCGGAAATTAAAGAGACCCAGTACTTC.

This clonotype was seen more than once but under ten times. DNA of the CDR3: TGCGCCAGCAGCTCGACCCTACGACAGGGCTCCTACAATGAGCAGTTCTTC. Residues: CASSSTLRQGSYNEQFF. The chain joins TRBV5-1 to TRBJ2-1; TRBD1 aligns across 7 bases. Germline V gene lookup returns CDR1 SGHRS and CDR2 YFSETQ. The CDR3 consists of 17 residues. Losses at the gene ends were 3 bases for V and 0 bases for J; bases not matched to a gene: 9.

This clonotype came up a few times. The rearrangement links TRBV9 to TRBJ2-5, with unresolved D. The CDR3 totals 15 residues. The ends were cut back, 3 bases at V and 2 bases at J, with 14 bases in the middle. Germline values: CDR1 SGDLS, CDR2 YYNGEE. This CDR3 is CASSGGSFDQETQYF. The CDR3 DNA is TGTGCCAGCAGCGGAGGAAGTTTCGATCAAGAGACCCAGTACTTC.

This chain connects TRBV15 to TRBJ2-7; 10 nucleotides align to TRBD2. There are 17 residues in the CDR3. J was trimmed by 2 bases and V by 0 bases; bases with no gene match: 7. Looked up from germline, CDR1 is LNHNV and CDR2 is YYDKDF (reference sequence). CDR3 DNA sequence: TGTGCCACCAGCAGAGATCTGCTAGCGGGAGTGCCCTACGAGCAGTACTTC. This encodes CATSRDLLAGVPYEQYF.

The V call is TRBV19, the J call TRBJ1-5; D is undetermined. Trimming took off 6 bases at V and 0 bases at J, with 9 bases between the two ends. The CDR3 contains 14 residues. The germline gives CDR1 LNHDA, CDR2 SQIVND (reference sequence). CDR3 bases: TGTGCCAGTAGAAGAGGAAATAGCAATCAGCCCCAGCATTTT. Encoded protein: CASRRGNSNQPQHF.

At least ten counts were recorded for this clonotype. The rearrangement joins TRBV30 to TRBJ2-4; D is undetermined. Germline lookup yields CDR1 GTSNPN and CDR2 SVGIG (reference sequence). CDR3 length equals 15 residues. The V gene lost 3 bases and the J gene lost 0 bases, with 12 bases spanning the gap. For the CDR3, the DNA is TGTGCCTGGAGGGGCGGAGCGTTAGCCAAAAACATTCAGTACTTC. Protein: CAWRGGALAKNIQYF. Together with reference TRBV30 and TRBJ2-4, the CDR3 gives the full variable domain: SQTIHQWPATLVQPVGSPLSLECTVEGTSNPNLYWYRQAAGRGLQLLFYSVGIGQISSEVPQNLSASRPQDRQFILSSKKLLLSDSGFYLCAWRGGALAKNIQYFGAGTRLSVL.

This clonotype has only a few counts. The V gene is TRBV3-1, the J gene TRBJ2-2, with D tentatively TRBD1 or TRBD2 (6 bases each). V shed 7 bases and J shed 6 bases, with 15 bases lying between them. This CDR3 is 14 amino acids long. Per germline, CDR1 LGHDT and CDR2 YNNKEL (reference sequence). CDR3: CASNGGAFSGELFF. The CDR3 bases are TGTGCCAGCAACGGGGGCGCCTTCTCCGGGGAGCTGTTTTTT.

V and J are TRBV2 and TRBJ2-3; TRBD1 is a possible D gene (6 bases). The CDR3 runs 15 residues. V lost 1 base to trimming and J lost 1 base, with 9 bases between them. Germline loops: CDR1 SNHLY, CDR2 FYNNEI. CDR3 residues: CASSEEQGRTDTQYF. The CDR3 nucleotides read TGTGCCAGCAGTGAAGAACAGGGTCGCACAGATACGCAGTATTTT.

This clonotype was seen a handful of times. This chain links TRBV7-2 with TRBJ2-1; weak D call: TRBD2 (6 bases). V was cut by 3 bases and J by 9 bases, with 15 bases left in between. CDR1 is SGHTA and CDR2 is FQGNSA in the germline V gene. The CDR3 loop spans 14 amino acids. The CDR3 loop reads CASSFASTRSEQFF. The CDR3 DNA reads as TGTGCCAGCAGCTTTGCCTCGACTAGGTCTGAGCAGTTCTTC.

The genes are TRBV6-4 and TRBJ2-1; 12 positions agree with TRBD2. There are 19 residues in the CDR3. Trimming cost V 3 bases and J 4 bases; bases outside gene matches: 13. Germline loops: CDR1 MRHNA, CDR2 SNTAGT. CDR3 protein: CASSDSPALLAGGYNEQFF. The CDR3 nucleotides are TGTGCCAGCAGTGATAGCCCCGCGCTACTAGCGGGGGGATACAATGAGCAGTTCTTC.

This clonotype was counted ten times or more. The chain employs TRBV7-2 and TRBJ2-7, with D unresolved. Trimming pared 7 bases from V and 3 bases from J, leaving 13 bases between. There are 13 residues in the CDR3. Germline V gives CDR1 SGHTA, CDR2 FQGNSA. This CDR3 is CASTPPGRYEQYF. CDR3 nucleotide sequence: TGTGCCAGCACCCCCCCCGGGCGCTACGAGCAGTACTTC.

This chain connects TRBV3-1 to TRBJ1-3; 7 positions agree with TRBD1. V gave up 4 bases and J gave up 4 bases; unmatched junction bases: 1. Germline assignment: CDR1 LGHDT and CDR2 YNNKEL (reference sequence). The length of the CDR3 is 13 residues. The CDR3 loop is CASSRTGGNTIYF. The CDR3 coding sequence is TGTGCCAGCAGCCGGACAGGAGGAAACACCATATATTTT.

The sample holds a few counts of this clonotype. The rearrangement links TRBV19 to TRBJ2-7; TRBD1 might be the D (6 bases). V was pared by 3 bases and J by 0 bases, with 15 bases between. The CDR3 runs 16 residues. Germline V gene sequence: CDR1 LNHDA, CDR2 SQIVND (reference sequence). Here the CDR3 DNA reads TGTGCCAGTAGTATGGACGGGACAACTGGCTCCTACGAGCAGTACTTC. Its translation: CASSMDGTTGSYEQYF.

This clonotype was counted only a few times. The CDR3 region has the DNA TGTGCCAGCAGGCCTCTTTTAGGGACAGGGACGCATGAGCAGTTCTTC. It is translated as CASRPLLGTGTHEQFF. The V call is TRBV12-3 or TRBV12-4, the J call TRBJ2-1; TRBD1 matches at 9 bases. CDR3 length equals 16 residues. V dropped 6 bases and J dropped 8; count of bases not matched to a gene: 14.

This clonotype was detected ten times or more. The chain carries TRBV20-1 and TRBJ1-4, with 7 positions matching TRBD1. CDR1 and CDR2 (germline): DFQATT, SNEGSKA (reference sequence). Trimming at V came to 6 bases and at J to 4 bases, leaving 5 bases not matched to a gene. The CDR3 has 13 amino acids. The CDR3 sequence is CSARQGLNEKLFF. Here the CDR3 DNA reads TGCAGTGCCAGACAGGGACTTAATGAAAAACTGTTTTTT.

This clonotype was counted a few times. The chain joins TRBV27 to TRBJ1-2; the D is unclear. The CDR3 contains 13 residues. Trimming cost V 7 bases and J 4 bases, with 13 bases left between them. Looked up from germline, CDR1 is MNHEY and CDR2 is SMNVEV (reference sequence). This CDR3 reads CASTGEGGYGYTF. CDR3 in DNA: TGTGCCAGCACCGGTGAGGGTGGCTATGGCTACACCTTC.